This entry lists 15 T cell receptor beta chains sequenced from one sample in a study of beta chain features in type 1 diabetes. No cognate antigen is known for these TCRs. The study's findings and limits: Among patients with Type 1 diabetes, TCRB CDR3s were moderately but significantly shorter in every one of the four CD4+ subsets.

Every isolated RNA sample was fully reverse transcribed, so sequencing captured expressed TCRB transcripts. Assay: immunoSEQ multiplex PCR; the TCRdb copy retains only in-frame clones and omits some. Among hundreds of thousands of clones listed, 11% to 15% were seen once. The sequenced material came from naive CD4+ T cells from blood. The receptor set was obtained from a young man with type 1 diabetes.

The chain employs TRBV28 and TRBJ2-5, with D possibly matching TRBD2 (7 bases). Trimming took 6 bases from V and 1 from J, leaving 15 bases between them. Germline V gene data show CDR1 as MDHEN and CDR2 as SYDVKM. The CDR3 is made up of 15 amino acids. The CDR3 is CASRTGGGLQETQYF. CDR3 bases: TGTGCCAGCAGAACTGGCGGGGGCCTCCAAGAGACCCAGTACTTC.

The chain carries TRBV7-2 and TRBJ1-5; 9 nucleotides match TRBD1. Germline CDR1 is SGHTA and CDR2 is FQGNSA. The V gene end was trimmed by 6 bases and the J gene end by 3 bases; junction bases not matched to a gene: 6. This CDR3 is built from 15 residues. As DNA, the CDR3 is TGTGCCAGCAGTTCCGGGACAGGGCCCAATCAGCCCCAGCATTTT. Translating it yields CASSSGTGPNQPQHF.

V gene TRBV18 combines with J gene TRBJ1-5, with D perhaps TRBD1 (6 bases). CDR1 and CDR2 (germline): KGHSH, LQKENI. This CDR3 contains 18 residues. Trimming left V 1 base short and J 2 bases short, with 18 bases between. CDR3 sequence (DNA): TGTGCCAGCTCACCACTCGCCGGGGGCTCCGGGGGCAATCAGCCCCAGCATTTT. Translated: CASSPLAGGSGGNQPQHF.

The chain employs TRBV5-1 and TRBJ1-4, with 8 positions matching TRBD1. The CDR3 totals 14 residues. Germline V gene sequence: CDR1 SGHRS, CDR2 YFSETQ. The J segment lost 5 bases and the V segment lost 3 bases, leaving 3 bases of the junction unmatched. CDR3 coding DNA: TGCGCCAGCAGCTCGACAGGGGACAATGAAAAACTGTTTTTT. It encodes CASSSTGDNEKLFF.

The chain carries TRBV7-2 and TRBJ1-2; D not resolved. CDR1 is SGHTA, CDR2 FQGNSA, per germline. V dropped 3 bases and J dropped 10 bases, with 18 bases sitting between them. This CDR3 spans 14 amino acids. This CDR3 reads CASSFRALVDHYTF. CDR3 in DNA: TGTGCCAGCAGCTTCCGGGCCCTTGTCGACCACTACACCTTC.

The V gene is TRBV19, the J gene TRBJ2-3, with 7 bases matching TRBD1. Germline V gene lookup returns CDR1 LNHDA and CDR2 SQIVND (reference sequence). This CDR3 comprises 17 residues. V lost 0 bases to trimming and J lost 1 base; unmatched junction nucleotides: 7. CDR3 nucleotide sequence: TGTGCCAGTAGTATAGATCAGGACAGGCGACGCACAGATACGCAGTATTTT. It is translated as CASSIDQDRRRTDTQYF.

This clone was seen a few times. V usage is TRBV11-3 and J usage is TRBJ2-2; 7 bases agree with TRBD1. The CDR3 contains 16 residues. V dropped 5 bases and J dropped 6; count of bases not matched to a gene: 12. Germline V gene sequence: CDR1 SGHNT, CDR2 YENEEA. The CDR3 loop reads CASSDTGVVVPGELFF. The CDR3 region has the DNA TGTGCCAGCAGCGACACAGGGGTGGTAGTTCCCGGGGAGCTGTTTTTT.

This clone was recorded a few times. In nucleotides, the CDR3 is TGTGCCAGTAGGAAGAGCGGGGTGTACGAGCAGTACTTC. Its translation: CASRKSGVYEQYF. The V and J genes are TRBV19 and TRBJ2-7; 7 nucleotides agree with TRBD2. CDR1 and CDR2 from the germline V gene are LNHDA and SQIVND (reference sequence). Trimming removed 6 bases from V and 4 bases from J; junction bases left unmatched: 6. The CDR3 sequence is 13 residues long.

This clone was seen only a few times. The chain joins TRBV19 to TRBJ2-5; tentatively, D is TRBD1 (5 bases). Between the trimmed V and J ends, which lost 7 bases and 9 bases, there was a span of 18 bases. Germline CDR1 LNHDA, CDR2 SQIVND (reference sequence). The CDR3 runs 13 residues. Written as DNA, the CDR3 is TGTGCCAGTAAGGCTGACGCTCAAGGGGCCCAGTACTTC. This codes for CASKADAQGAQYF.

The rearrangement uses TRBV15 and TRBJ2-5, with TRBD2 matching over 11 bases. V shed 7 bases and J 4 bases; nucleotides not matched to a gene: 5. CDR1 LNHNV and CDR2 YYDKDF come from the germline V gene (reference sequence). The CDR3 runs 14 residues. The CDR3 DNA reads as TGTGCCACCATTCCCGGGACTAGCGGAGAGACCCAGTACTTC. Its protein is CATIPGTSGETQYF.

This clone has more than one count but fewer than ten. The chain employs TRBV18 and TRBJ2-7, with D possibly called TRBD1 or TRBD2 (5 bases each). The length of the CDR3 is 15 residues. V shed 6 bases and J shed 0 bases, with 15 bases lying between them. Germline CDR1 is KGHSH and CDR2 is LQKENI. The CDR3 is CASSLGASSSYEQYF. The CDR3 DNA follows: TGTGCCAGCTCCCTAGGGGCTAGCAGCTCCTACGAGCAGTACTTC.

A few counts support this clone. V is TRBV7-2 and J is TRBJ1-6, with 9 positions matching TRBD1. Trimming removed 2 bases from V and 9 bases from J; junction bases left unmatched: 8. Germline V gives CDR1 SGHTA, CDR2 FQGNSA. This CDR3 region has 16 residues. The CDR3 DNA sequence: TGTGCCAGCAGCTTAAGAGACAGGGGGGTTTCTTCACCCCTCCACTTT. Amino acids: CASSLRDRGVSSPLHF. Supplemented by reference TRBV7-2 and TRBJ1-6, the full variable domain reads GAGVSQSPSNKVTEKGKDVELRCDPISGHTALYWYRQSLGQGLEFLIYFQGNSAPDKSGLPSDRFSAERTGGSVSTLTIQRTQQEDSAVYLCASSLRDRGVSSPLHFGNGTRLTVT.

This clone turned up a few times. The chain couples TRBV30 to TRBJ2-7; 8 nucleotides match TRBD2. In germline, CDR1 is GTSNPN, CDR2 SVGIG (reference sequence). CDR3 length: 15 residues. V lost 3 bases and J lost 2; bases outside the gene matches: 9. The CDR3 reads CAWSPRVAGTYEQYF. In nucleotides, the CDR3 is TGTGCCTGGAGCCCCCGGGTAGCGGGGACCTACGAGCAGTACTTC.

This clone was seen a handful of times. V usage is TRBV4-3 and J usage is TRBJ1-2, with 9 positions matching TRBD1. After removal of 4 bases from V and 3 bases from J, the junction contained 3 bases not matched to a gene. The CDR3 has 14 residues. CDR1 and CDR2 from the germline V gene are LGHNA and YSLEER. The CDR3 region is CASSLGQGDYGYTF. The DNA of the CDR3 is TGCGCCAGCAGCCTGGGACAGGGCGACTATGGCTACACCTTC.

CDR3 sequence reads: CAIAPGELFF. For the CDR3, the DNA is TGTGCCATCGCTCCCGGGGAGCTGTTTTTT. This sequence joins TRBV7-9 and TRBJ2-2; D gene uncertain. CDR1 is SEHNR, CDR2 FQNEAQ, per germline (reference sequence). The CDR3 consists of 10 residues. V was cut by 10 bases and J by 6 bases, with 6 bases left in between. Full variable domain (missing parts from reference TRBV7-9 and TRBJ2-2): DTGVSQNPRHKITKRGQNVTFRCDPISEHNRLYWYRQTLGQGPEFLTYFQNEAQLEKSRLLSDRFSAERPKGSFSTLEIQRTEQGDSAMYLCAIAPGELFFGEGSRLTVL.